Below, 2 T cell receptor beta chains from the same sample are listed, as sequenced in a study of CD8 T cells in ankylosing spondylitis. Each CDR3 protein gets one entry after TCRdb re-called the 5' RACE reads with MiXCR. The sample records approximately 220,000 distinct CDR3 sequences, under 30% being singletons. Sequences were obtained from blood, either unsorted or a sorted T cell fraction (not recorded which). The source of these receptors is a male donor with ankylosing spondylitis or in good health (not recorded which).

This clonotype has ten or more counts. A read error may produce the germline difference seen at one junction end. This chain connects TRBV7-7 to TRBJ2-1, with D uncertain. Germline V gives CDR1 SSHAT, CDR2 FNYEAQ (reference sequence). The length of the CDR3 is 15 residues. The CDR3 DNA follows: TGTGCTAGCAGCTTACACCAAGGCTCCTACAATGAGCAGTTCTTC. Its protein product is CASSLHQGSYNEQFF.

The table lists this clonotype with a few counts. V usage is TRBV9 and J usage is TRBJ2-1; 10 bases line up with TRBD2. The CDR3 extends over 17 amino acids. Per the germline V gene, CDR1 is SGDLS and CDR2 is YYNGEE. The V and J ends lost 0 bases and 8 bases, in that order; junction bases with no gene match: 11. CDR3: CASSVEPSGRAVDEQFF. The CDR3 region has the DNA TGTGCCAGCAGCGTAGAGCCGAGCGGGAGGGCCGTGGATGAGCAGTTCTTC.